This entry describes one TCR beta chain. TCRdb's table, derived via immunoSEQ multiplex PCR, lists solely in-frame clones and lacks some. The table has some 2,000,000 clones, about 95% seen once; the top ten hold 0.85% to 1.3%. The data are from a study of shared clonotypes between healthy human individuals. Positively selected for CCR7, the CD45RO-negative cells used as naive CD8 cells excluded terminally differentiated effector memory CD45RA+ cells. Material for sequencing was naive CD8+ T cells sorted from blood. The TCR comes from a man younger than 30 in good health.

CDR3 DNA: TGTGCCAGTGGCGGGGGGTCCGGGGAGCTGTTTTTT. It codes for CASGGGSGELFF. This chain links TRBV19 with TRBJ2-2, with 8 bases that match TRBD2. The CDR3 has 12 residues. V lost 8 bases to trimming and J lost 6 bases; unmatched junction nucleotides: 2. CDR1 and CDR2 from the germline V gene are LNHDA and SQIVND (reference sequence).